Listed here are 5 T cell receptor beta chains from one sample, sequenced in a study of blood T cell repertoires in COVID-19. Assay used: immunoSEQ multiplex PCR; TCRdb lists only in-frame clones, some missing. The data show around 170,000 clones, around 72% seen once. Sequencing was carried out using peripheral blood. The receptors derive from a woman aged 80 or over with acute or convalescent COVID-19.

The chain uses TRBV6-1 and TRBJ1-1; a possible D gene is TRBD1 (5 bases). Per germline, CDR1 MNHNS and CDR2 SASEGT. The ends were cut back, 2 bases at V and 1 base at J, with 11 bases in the middle. The CDR3 is made up of 15 amino acids. The CDR3 is CASSEQGQGNTEAFF. The CDR3 DNA sequence: TGTGCCAGCAGTGAACAGGGCCAGGGGAACACTGAAGCTTTCTTT.

This chain uses TRBV5-1 with TRBJ1-4; possible D gene TRBD1, 6 bases. This CDR3 has 15 residues. Trimming removed 6 bases from V and 7 bases from J, with 19 bases in between. Germline CDR1 reads SGHRS; CDR2 reads YFSETQ. The CDR3 protein is CASILNRVGSEKLFF. The CDR3 nucleotides read TGCGCCAGCATCCTAAACAGGGTAGGTAGTGAAAAACTGTTTTTT.

This clone appeared once. V gene TRBV29-1 combines with J gene TRBJ2-5, with a weak D call TRBD2 (7 bases). Germline V gene sequence: CDR1 SQVTM, CDR2 ANQGSEA. This CDR3 is built from 14 residues. V was trimmed by 6 bases and J by 2 bases, leaving 16 bases between them. The CDR3 nucleotides read TGCAGCGTCGGATGGGGAGGGGGGCAAGAGACCCAGTACTTC. It specifies CSVGWGGGQETQYF.

This clone has only a few counts. V is TRBV27 and J is TRBJ2-3; 14 positions agree with TRBD2. The germline CDR1 and CDR2 sequences are MNHEY and SMNVEV (reference sequence). There are 15 residues in the CDR3. With V trimmed by 6 bases and J by 8 bases, 7 bases remained unmatched. CDR3 in amino acids: CASSPETSGRATQYF. As DNA, the CDR3 is TGTGCCAGCAGCCCTGAGACTAGCGGGAGGGCTACGCAGTATTTT.

DNA for the CDR3: TGCGCCAGCAGCTTGGAGTCTAGCGGGAGTACGGATGAGCAGTTCTTC. This translates into CASSLESSGSTDEQFF. V is TRBV5-1 and J is TRBJ2-1, with 10 bases that match TRBD2. The CDR3 consists of 16 residues. V lost 0 bases to trimming and J lost 8 bases; unmatched junction nucleotides: 8. CDR1 is SGHRS and CDR2 is YFSETQ in the germline V gene.